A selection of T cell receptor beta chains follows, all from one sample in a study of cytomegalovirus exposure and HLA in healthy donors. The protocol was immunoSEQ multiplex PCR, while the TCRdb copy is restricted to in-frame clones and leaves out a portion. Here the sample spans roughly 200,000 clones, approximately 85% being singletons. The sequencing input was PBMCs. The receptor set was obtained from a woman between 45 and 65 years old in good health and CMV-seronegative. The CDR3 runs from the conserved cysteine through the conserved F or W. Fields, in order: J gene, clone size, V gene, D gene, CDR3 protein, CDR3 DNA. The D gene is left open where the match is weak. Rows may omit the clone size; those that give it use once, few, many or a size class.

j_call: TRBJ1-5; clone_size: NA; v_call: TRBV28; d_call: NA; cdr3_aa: CASSLHRNSNQPQHF; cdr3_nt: TGTGCCAGCAGTTTGCACAGGAATAGCAATCAGCCCCAGCATTTT
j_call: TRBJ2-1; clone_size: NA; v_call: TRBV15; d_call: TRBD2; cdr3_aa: CATQQRPAGGNNEQFF; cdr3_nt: TGTGCCACCCAGCAGCGACCAGCGGGAGGAAACAATGAGCAGTTCTTC
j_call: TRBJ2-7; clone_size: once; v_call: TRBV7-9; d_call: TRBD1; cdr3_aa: CSSSPSDRGYEQYF; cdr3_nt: TGTTCCAGCAGTCCTTCGGACAGGGGCTACGAGCAGTACTTC
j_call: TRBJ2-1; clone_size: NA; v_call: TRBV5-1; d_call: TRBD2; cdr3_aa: CASSHSGRTYNEQFF; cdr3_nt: TGCGCCAGCAGCCATAGCGGGCGAACCTACAATGAGCAGTTCTTC
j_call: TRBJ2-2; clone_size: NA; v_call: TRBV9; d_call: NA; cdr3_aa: CASGRYVTGELFF; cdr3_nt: TGTGCCAGCGGGAGGTATGTTACCGGGGAGCTGTTTTTT
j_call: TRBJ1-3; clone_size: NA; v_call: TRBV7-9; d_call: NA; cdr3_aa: CSSSLVRQSGNTIYF; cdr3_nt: TGTTCCAGCAGCTTAGTCCGACAGAGTGGAAACACCATATATTTT
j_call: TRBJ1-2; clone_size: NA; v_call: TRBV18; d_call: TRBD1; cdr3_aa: CASSADRGYGYTF; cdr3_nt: TGTGCCAGCTCGGCGGACAGGGGTTATGGCTACACCTTC
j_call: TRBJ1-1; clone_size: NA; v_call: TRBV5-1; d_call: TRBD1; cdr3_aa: CASSLEPDRGAFF; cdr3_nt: TGCGCCAGCAGCCTGGAACCGGACAGGGGAGCTTTCTTT
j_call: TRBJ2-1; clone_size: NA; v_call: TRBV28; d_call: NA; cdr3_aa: CASSLANQAYNEQFF; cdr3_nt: TGTGCCAGCAGTTTAGCCAACCAGGCCTACAATGAGCAGTTCTTC
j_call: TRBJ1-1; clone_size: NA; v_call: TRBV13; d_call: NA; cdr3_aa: CASSPQEAGEAFF; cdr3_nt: TGTGCCAGCAGCCCTCAGGAGGCGGGTGAAGCTTTCTTT
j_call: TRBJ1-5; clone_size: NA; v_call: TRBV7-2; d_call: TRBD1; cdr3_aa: CASSSHDRVNQPQHF; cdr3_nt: TGTGCCAGCAGCTCCCATGACAGGGTCAATCAGCCCCAGCATTTT
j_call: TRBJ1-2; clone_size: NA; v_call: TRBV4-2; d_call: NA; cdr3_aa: CASSQAVGLYGYTF; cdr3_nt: TGTGCCAGCAGCCAAGCGGTAGGACTCTATGGCTACACCTTC
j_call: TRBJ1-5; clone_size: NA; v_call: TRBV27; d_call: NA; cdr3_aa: CASSLSGGSNQPQHF; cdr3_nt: TGTGCCAGCAGTTTATCAGGAGGGAGCAATCAGCCCCAGCATTTT
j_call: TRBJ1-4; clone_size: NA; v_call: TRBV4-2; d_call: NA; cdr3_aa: CASSQDPRRGLNEKLFF; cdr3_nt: TGTGCCAGCAGCCAAGATCCCAGGCGGGGGCTTAATGAAAAACTGTTTTTT
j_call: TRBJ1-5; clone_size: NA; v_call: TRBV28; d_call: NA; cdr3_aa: CASSSTGFNQPQHF; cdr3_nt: TGTGCCAGCAGTTCCACAGGTTTCAATCAGCCCCAGCATTTT
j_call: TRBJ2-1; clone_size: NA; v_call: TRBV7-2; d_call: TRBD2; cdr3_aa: CASSLAAGTSGRVSNEQFF; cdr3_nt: TGTGCCAGCAGCTTAGCAGCGGGGACTAGCGGGAGGGTCTCCAATGAGCAGTTCTTC
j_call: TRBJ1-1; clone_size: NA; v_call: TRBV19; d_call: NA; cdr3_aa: CASSIGGGAGIKEAFF; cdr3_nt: TGTGCCAGTAGTATAGGCGGCGGGGCAGGGATAAAAGAAGCTTTCTTT
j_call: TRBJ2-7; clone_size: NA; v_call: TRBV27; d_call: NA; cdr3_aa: CASNNLAAGGLYEQYF; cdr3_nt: TGTGCCAGCAATAATTTGGCGGCAGGGGGGCTCTACGAGCAGTACTTC
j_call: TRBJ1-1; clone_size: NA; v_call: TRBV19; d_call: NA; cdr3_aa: CASIGESEAFF; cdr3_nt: TGTGCCAGTATTGGAGAGTCTGAAGCTTTCTTT
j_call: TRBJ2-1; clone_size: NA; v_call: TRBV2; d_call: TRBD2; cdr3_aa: CASSGGRSSYNEQFF; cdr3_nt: TGTGCCAGCAGTGGCGGGAGGAGCTCCTACAATGAGCAGTTCTTC
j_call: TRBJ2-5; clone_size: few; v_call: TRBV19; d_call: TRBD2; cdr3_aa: CASSPRSSGLGTQYF; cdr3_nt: TGTGCCAGTAGCCCCAGGTCTAGCGGGCTGGGGACCCAGTACTTC
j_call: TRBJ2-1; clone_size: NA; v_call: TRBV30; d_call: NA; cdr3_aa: CAWSVRNEQFF; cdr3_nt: TGTGCCTGGAGTGTACGGAATGAGCAGTTCTTC
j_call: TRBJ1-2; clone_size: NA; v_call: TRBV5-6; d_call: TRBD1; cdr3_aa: CASLTGGSGYTF; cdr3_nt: TGTGCCAGCCTAACAGGGGGCTCTGGCTACACCTTC
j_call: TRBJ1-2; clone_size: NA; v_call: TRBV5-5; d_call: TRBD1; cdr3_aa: CASSFPGQLSYTF; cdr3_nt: TGTGCCAGCAGCTTTCCGGGACAGCTTTCCTACACCTTC
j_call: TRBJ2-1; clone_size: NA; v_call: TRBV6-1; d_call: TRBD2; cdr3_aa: CASRRLAAYNEQFF; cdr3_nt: TGTGCCAGCAGGCGGCTAGCGGCATACAATGAGCAGTTCTTC
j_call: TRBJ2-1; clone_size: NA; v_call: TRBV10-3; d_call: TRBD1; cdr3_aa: CAISPGQTYNEQFF; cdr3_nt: TGTGCCATCAGTCCGGGACAGACCTACAATGAGCAGTTCTTC
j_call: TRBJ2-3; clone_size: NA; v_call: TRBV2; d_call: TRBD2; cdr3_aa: CASSVAGRTDTQYF; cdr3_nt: TGTGCCAGCAGCGTAGCGGGACGAACAGATACGCAGTATTTT
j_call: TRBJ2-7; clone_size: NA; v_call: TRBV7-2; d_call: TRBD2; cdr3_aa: CASSLGLAGEYEQYF; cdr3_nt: TGTGCCAGCAGCTTAGGGTTAGCGGGAGAGTACGAGCAGTACTTC
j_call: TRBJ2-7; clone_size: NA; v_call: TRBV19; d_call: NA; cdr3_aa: CASSMRVSYEQYF; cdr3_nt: TGTGCCAGTAGTATGAGGGTCTCCTACGAGCAGTACTTC
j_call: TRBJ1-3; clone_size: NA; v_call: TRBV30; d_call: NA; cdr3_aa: CAWFFDSPNSGNTIYF; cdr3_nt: TGTGCCTGGTTTTTCGACTCCCCTAACTCTGGAAACACCATATATTTT
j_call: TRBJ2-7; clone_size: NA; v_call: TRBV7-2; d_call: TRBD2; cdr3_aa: CASSLSFSGSENEQYF; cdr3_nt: TGTGCCAGCAGCTTATCGTTTAGCGGGTCGGAGAACGAGCAGTACTTC
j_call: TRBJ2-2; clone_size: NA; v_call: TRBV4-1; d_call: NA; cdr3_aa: CASSQEGAAGELFF; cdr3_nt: TGCGCCAGCAGCCAAGAGGGGGCGGCCGGGGAGCTGTTTTTT
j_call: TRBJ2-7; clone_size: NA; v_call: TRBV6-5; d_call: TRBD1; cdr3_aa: CASSRDRPYEQYF; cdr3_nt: TGTGCCAGCAGCAGGGACAGGCCCTACGAGCAGTACTTC
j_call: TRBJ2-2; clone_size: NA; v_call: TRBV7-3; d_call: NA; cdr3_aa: CASSPQGTGELFF; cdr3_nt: TGTGCCAGCAGCCCCCAGGGTACCGGGGAGCTGTTTTTT
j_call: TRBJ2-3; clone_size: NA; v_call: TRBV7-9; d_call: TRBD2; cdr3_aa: CAGSPGLVGTDTQYF; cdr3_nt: TGTGCCGGCAGCCCCGGACTAGTAGGCACAGATACGCAGTATTTT
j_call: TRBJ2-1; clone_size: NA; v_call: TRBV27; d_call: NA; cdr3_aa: CASAVGAYNEQFF; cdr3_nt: TGTGCCAGCGCCGTTGGAGCCTACAATGAGCAGTTCTTC
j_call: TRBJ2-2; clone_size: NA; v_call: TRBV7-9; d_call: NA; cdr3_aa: CASSQQGKLPTTNTGELFF; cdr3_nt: TGTGCCAGCAGCCAACAGGGAAAGCTACCAACTACGAACACCGGGGAGCTGTTTTTT
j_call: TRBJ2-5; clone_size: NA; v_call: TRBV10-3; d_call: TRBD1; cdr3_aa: CATRTGQETQYF; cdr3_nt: TGTGCCACCAGGACAGGCCAAGAGACCCAGTACTTC
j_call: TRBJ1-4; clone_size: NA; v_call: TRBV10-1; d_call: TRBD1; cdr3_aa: CASSRDRGEKLFF; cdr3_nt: TGCGCCAGCAGTAGGGACAGGGGTGAAAAACTGTTTTTT